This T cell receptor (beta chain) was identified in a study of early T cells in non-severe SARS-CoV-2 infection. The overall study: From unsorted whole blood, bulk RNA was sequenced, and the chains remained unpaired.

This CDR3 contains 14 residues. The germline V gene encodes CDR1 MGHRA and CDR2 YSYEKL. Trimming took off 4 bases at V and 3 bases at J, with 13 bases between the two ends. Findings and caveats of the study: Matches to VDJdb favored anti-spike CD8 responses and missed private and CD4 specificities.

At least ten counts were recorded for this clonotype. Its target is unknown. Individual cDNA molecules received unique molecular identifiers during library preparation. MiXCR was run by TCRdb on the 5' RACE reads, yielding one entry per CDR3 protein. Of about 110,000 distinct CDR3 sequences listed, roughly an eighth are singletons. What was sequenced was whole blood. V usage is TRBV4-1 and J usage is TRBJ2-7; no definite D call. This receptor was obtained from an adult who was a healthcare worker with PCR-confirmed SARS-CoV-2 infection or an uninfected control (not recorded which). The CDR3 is CASSPSTRSYEQYF. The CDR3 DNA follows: TGCGCCAGCAGCCCATCGACCCGCAGCTACGAGCAGTACTTC.